Shown below are 5 T cell receptor beta chains from a single sample sequenced in a study of human T cells and chemical hapten exposure (dated by TCRdb to the early 2020s). The time point label of this sample denotes: pre-sensitization, week 0. Reading the label with the study, this specimen's treatment or condition is: therapeutic diphenylcyclopropenone sensitization with weekly scalp DPC. Libraries were prepared through RACE. TCRdb names NextSeq 500 as the instrument used. In-frame beta chains were kept once TCRdb had trimmed the public reads at Q25 with fastp and called clones with MiXCR. Under each unique CDR3 protein, matching rows form one entry showing the most common genes and DNA. The sample has some 360,000 distinct CDR3 sequences on record, 5% to 6.5% of them singletons. The ten largest make up around 2.6% of the sample. Material: whole blood, obtained in connection with sensitization to the hapten diphenylcyclopropenone (DPC). These receptors originate from a woman between 50 and 59 years old with alopecia areata. Some clones in this sample may be carry-over from other donors' samples.

This clonotype was seen ten or more times. The chain uses TRBV13 and TRBJ2-7; 9 nucleotides line up with TRBD1. The CDR3 length is 15 residues. Trimming removed 5 bases from V and 5 bases from J; junction bases left unmatched: 10. Germline V gives CDR1 PRHDT, CDR2 FYEKMQ (reference sequence). The CDR3 coding sequence is TGTGCCAGCAGCCAGCGGGACAGGGATGTGGACGAGCAGTACTTC. Its protein product is CASSQRDRDVDEQYF.

The sample holds a few counts of this clonotype. This chain connects TRBV7-3 to TRBJ1-1, with 9 bases matching TRBD1. The V gene's germline CDR1 is SGHTA and CDR2 FQGTGA. The CDR3 is made up of 15 amino acids. V was pared by 1 base and J by 5 bases, with 5 bases of the junction left unmatched. CDR3 residues: CASSLRGQGGTEAFF. For the CDR3, the DNA is TGTGCCAGCAGCTTAAGGGGACAGGGTGGTACTGAAGCTTTCTTT.

This clonotype was seen more than once but under ten times. The rearrangement uses TRBV24-1 and TRBJ2-2, with TRBD2 identical over 10 bases. Germline V gene data show CDR1 as KGHDR and CDR2 as SFDVKD. J gave up 7 bases and V 5 bases, and 9 bases lay outside the gene matches. CDR3 size: 16 residues. Here the CDR3 reads CATSARAGGPGGELFF. The CDR3 DNA reads as TGTGCCACCAGTGCCCGAGCGGGAGGGCCGGGCGGGGAGCTGTTTTTT.

The chain uses TRBV6-5 and TRBJ1-4; TRBD1 matches at 9 bases. V was pared by 6 bases and J by 7 bases, with 9 bases of the junction left unmatched. This CDR3 spans 15 amino acids. Germline CDR1 and CDR2: MNHEY and SVGAGI. CDR3 DNA: TGTGCCAGCAGAGTAAGGGGGACAGGGACTGAAAAACTGTTTTTT. Residues: CASRVRGTGTEKLFF.

Ten or more counts support this clonotype. The J gene is TRBJ2-5, the V gene TRBV6-5; 9 bases are shared with TRBD1. Trimming cost V 2 bases and J 2 bases; bases outside gene matches: 6. CDR3 size: 16 residues. Germline CDR1 reads MNHEY; CDR2 reads SVGAGI. The DNA of the CDR3 is TGTGCCAGCAGTTACATTTCGGACAGGGGACAAGAGACCCAGTACTTC. It yields the protein CASSYISDRGQETQYF.